This TCR beta chain appears in the sequencing data of a study of human T cells and chemical hapten exposure. Study-wide context: In the roughly 25-week study, patients were dosed weekly with diphenylcyclopropenone on the scalp throughout. Predominantly women, the patients had alopecia areata, totalis or universalis. Whole-study results and caveats: No shift was seen in TCRs above 1 in 1000 frequency with DPC sensitization.

Comment on this clonotype: The antigen remains unidentified.

TCRdb used MiXCR to reprocess the RACE reads, holding one entry per CDR3 protein. In the table there are 95,000 to 150,000 distinct CDR3 sequences, roughly 12% of which are singletons. As to time point: pre-sensitization, week 0. Stated treatment: therapeutic diphenylcyclopropenone sensitization with weekly scalp DPC. Alopecia patients, 18 to 70 years old and DPC-suitable, served as donors. Material: whole blood, obtained in connection with sensitization to the hapten diphenylcyclopropenone (DPC). The sequence derives from a woman younger than 30 with alopecia areata. Some clones in this sample may be carry-over from other donors' samples.

The CDR3 sequence is CASGGNEQFF. CDR3 coding DNA: TGTGCCAGTGGAGGGAATGAGCAGTTCTTC. The genes are TRBV2 and TRBJ2-1; the D gene is possibly TRBD2 (6 bases). Trimming took off 9 bases at V and 7 bases at J, with 7 bases between the two ends. This CDR3 is built from 10 residues. Germline CDR1 reads SNHLY; CDR2 reads FYNNEI.